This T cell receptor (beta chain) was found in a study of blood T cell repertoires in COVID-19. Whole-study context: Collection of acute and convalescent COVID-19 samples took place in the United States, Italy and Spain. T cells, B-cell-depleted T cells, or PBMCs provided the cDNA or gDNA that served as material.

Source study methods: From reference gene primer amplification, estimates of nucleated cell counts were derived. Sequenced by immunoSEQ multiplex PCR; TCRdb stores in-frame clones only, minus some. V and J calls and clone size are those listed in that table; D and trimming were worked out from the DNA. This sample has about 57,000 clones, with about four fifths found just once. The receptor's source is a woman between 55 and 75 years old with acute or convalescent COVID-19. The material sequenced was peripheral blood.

This chain's CDR3 is CASSEAGQGGSPLHF. The CDR3 bases are TGTGCCAGCAGTGAAGCAGGGCAGGGAGGTTCACCCCTCCACTTT. The V and J genes are TRBV2 and TRBJ1-6; TRBD1 might be the D (5 bases). The CDR3 length is 15 residues. Germline assignment: CDR1 SNHLY and CDR2 FYNNEI. Trimming took 0 bases from V and 9 from J, leaving 12 bases between them.